The 10 T cell receptor beta chains given below trace back to one sample, sequenced in a study of cytomegalovirus exposure and HLA in healthy donors. PCR employed 60 Vbeta and 13 Jbeta primers. Sequencing used immunoSEQ multiplex PCR; TCRdb keeps in-frame clones, though not all of them. The sample consists of some 120,000 clones, under 85% of them appearing once. Sequences were obtained from PBMCs. These receptors were taken from a woman between 18 and 29 years old in good health and CMV-seronegative.

V gene TRBV6-5 combines with J gene TRBJ2-7; TRBD2 matches at 10 bases. Unmatched junction bases numbered 5, after V lost 0 bases and J lost 3 bases. Germline loops: CDR1 MNHEY, CDR2 SVGAGI. This CDR3 comprises 16 residues. The CDR3 region is CASSYSGSGGIYEQYF. The CDR3 bases are TGTGCCAGCAGTTACTCGGGTAGCGGGGGGATCTACGAGCAGTACTTC.

This clone was observed a handful of times. The V and J genes are TRBV6-6 and TRBJ1-6, with TRBD1 identical over 7 bases. In germline, CDR1 is MNHNY, CDR2 SVGAGI (reference sequence). V was clipped by 5 bases and J by 10 bases; unmatched bases: 8. The CDR3 has 14 residues. CDR3 sequence (DNA): TGTGCCAGCAGTCAGGGGGGAGAGCGCTCACCCCTCCACTTT. Translated: CASSQGGERSPLHF.

The chain couples TRBV4-1 to TRBJ1-4; no clear D gene. Germline V CDR1 and CDR2: MGHRA, YSYEKL. Trimming stripped 0 bases from V and 6 bases from J, with 14 bases between. CDR3 length: 16 residues. CDR3 region: CASSQDKAGRDEKLFF. CDR3 coding DNA: TGCGCCAGCAGCCAAGATAAAGCCGGGCGGGATGAAAAACTGTTTTTT.

In regard to this clone: Other nucleotide sequences from this sample produce the same CDR3. The chain is built from TRBV11-2 and TRBJ2-3, with TRBD2 identical over 10 bases. CDR3 length equals 15 residues. The V gene end was trimmed by 1 base and the J gene end by 3 bases; junction bases not matched to a gene: 1. Germline V CDR1 and CDR2: SGHAT, FQNNGV. In DNA, the CDR3 is TGTGCCAGCAGCTTAGGTAGCGGGGGGACAGATACGCAGTATTTT. Translated, it gives CASSLGSGGTDTQYF. Together with reference TRBV11-2 and TRBJ2-3, the CDR3 gives the full variable domain: EAGVAQSPRYKIIEKRQSVAFWCNPISGHATLYWYQQILGQGPKLLIQFQNNGVVDDSQLPKDRFSAERLKGVDSTLKIQPAKLEDSAVYLCASSLGSGGTDTQYFGPGTRLTVL.

This clone showed up just a few times. The V and J genes are TRBV14 and TRBJ2-2; no clear D gene. The CDR3 is 13 amino acids. The V end lost 1 base, the J end lost 4 bases, and 4 bases lay between the germline ends. Germline CDR1 is SGHDN and CDR2 is FVKESK. The DNA of the CDR3 is TGTGCCAGCAGCCAAGTCGGCACCGGGGAGCTGTTTTTT. Translation gives CASSQVGTGELFF. Together with reference TRBV14 and TRBJ2-2, the CDR3 gives the full variable domain: EAGVTQFPSHSVIEKGQTVTLRCDPISGHDNLYWYRRVMGKEIKFLLHFVKESKQDESGMPNNRFLAERTGGTYSTLKVQPAELEDSGVYFCASSQVGTGELFFGEGSRLTVL.

The CDR3 is CASSLLFAPGQPQHF. The CDR3, as DNA: TGTGCCAGCAGCTTACTGTTTGCGCCAGGCCAGCCCCAGCATTTT. The chain joins TRBV7-6 to TRBJ1-5; D unresolved. Germline lookup yields CDR1 SGHVS and CDR2 FNYEAQ. This CDR3 is 15 amino acids long. The V end was cut by 2 bases, the J end by 7 bases, with 15 bases between.

This sequence joins TRBV5-1 and TRBJ1-1, with 7 bases matching TRBD1. The V gene end was trimmed by 0 bases and the J gene end by 3 bases; junction bases not matched to a gene: 5. This CDR3 contains 15 residues. CDR1 is SGHRS and CDR2 is YFSETQ in the germline V gene. This CDR3 reads CASSLAGQAHTEAFF. The CDR3 bases are TGCGCCAGCAGCTTGGCAGGACAGGCCCACACTGAAGCTTTCTTT.

In this sample, this clone turned up once. The CDR3 loop reads CASKGGGGETQYF. CDR3 coding DNA: TGTGCCAGCAAAGGGGGCGGCGGAGAGACCCAGTACTTC. The V call is TRBV2, the J call TRBJ2-5; 7 bases map to TRBD1. Germline V gene sequence: CDR1 SNHLY, CDR2 FYNNEI. The CDR3 is made up of 13 amino acids. Trimming took 7 bases from V and 4 from J; bases not matched to a gene: 6. The whole variable domain, filled in from reference TRBV2 and TRBJ2-5, reads EPEVTQTPSHQVTQMGQEVILRCVPISNHLYFYWYRQILGQKVEFLVSFYNNEISEKSEIFDDQFSVERPDGSNFTLKIRSTKLEDSAMYFCASKGGGGETQYFGPGTRLLVL.

The chain has TRBV5-3 and TRBJ1-2; tentative D call: TRBD1 (6 bases). TRBV5-3 belongs to the ORF category, with a function that is uncertain. The CDR3 extends over 15 amino acids. V was clipped by 1 base and J by 4 bases, with 14 bases between them. The CDR3 DNA is TGTGCCAGAAGCTTGATCTACCAGGGGACCTATGGCTACACCTTC. It yields the protein CARSLIYQGTYGYTF.

This clone was recorded a few times. DNA of the CDR3: TGTGCCACCACGGACAGGAATGAAGCTTTCTTT. Amino acid sequence: CATTDRNEAFF. V gene TRBV6-5 combines with J gene TRBJ1-1, with 7 nucleotides matching TRBD1. Trimming removed 10 bases from V and 7 bases from J; junction bases left unmatched: 6. CDR1 and CDR2 (germline): MNHEY, SVGAGI. CDR3 size: 11 residues.